This T cell receptor beta chain was captured by sequencing in a study of siplizumab effects on memory and regulatory T cells. The CDR3 runs 15 residues. CDR1 and CDR2 (germline): KGHSH, LQKENI. J gave up 1 base and V 6 bases, and 8 bases lay outside the gene matches. The repertoire was sequenced with immunoSEQ multiplex PCR; TCRdb's copy has only in-frame clones and lacks some. Among roughly 120,000 clones, roughly 92% were seen once, and the ten largest hold 1.3%. In regard to this clone: Its antigen is currently unknown.

Study results and caveats: Among mappable alloreactive CD4+ clones, the Treg-derived fraction averaged approximately 69% with siplizumab versus about 25% in controls. A major contribution to the alloresponse seemed to be made by naive T cells, which seemed more diverse than memory cells. Many proliferating CD4+ or CD8+ clones remained unclassified. Roughly 75-95% of them could not be assigned either a naive or a memory phenotype.

The sequenced material came from CD4+ T cells sorted from blood. The chain recombines TRBV18 with TRBJ1-1; 7 bases line up with TRBD1. This TCR was sampled from a human donor in good health. CDR3 protein: CASSPSGTENTEAFF. CDR3 sequence (DNA): TGTGCCAGCTCGCCCTCCGGGACAGAGAACACTGAAGCTTTCTTT.